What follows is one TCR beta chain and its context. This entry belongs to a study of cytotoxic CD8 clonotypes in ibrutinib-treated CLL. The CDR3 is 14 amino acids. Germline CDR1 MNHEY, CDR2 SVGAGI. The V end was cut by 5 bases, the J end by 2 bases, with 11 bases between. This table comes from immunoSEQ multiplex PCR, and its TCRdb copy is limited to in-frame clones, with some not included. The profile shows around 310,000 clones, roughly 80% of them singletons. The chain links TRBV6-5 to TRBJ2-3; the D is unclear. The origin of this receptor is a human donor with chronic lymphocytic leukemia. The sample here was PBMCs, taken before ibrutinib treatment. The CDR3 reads CASSRASVTDTQYF. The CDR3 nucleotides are TGTGCCAGCAGTCGAGCATCCGTCACAGATACGCAGTATTTT.